This T cell receptor (beta chain) was captured in a study of T cells in narcolepsy. Study outcomes and limitations: Autoreactive clonotypes reportedly recurred in blood of same and different patients, not controls. Autoreactive HCRT-specific and TRIB2-specific clonotypes were marked in same-patient CSF-versus-blood CD4+ comparisons.

The data were produced by immunoSEQ multiplex PCR, yet TCRdb's version contains in-frame clones alone and is incomplete. The data show 25,000 to 40,000 clones, 75% to 90% seen once. With regard to this clone: Its specificity is unknown.

Sequences were obtained from CD45RA- memory CD4+ T cells from PBMCs. The clonotype was recovered from a human donor with narcolepsy.

CDR3 loop: CASSLVPGGSFNEQFF. The CDR3 DNA reads TGTGCCAGCAGCTTAGTCCCGGGGGGGAGTTTCAATGAGCAGTTCTTC. The chain is built from TRBV11-3 and TRBJ2-1, with TRBD2 matching over 8 bases. From germline, CDR1 is SGHNT and CDR2 YENEEA. The CDR3 is 16 residues long. Trimming took 1 base from V and 6 from J; bases not matched to a gene: 8.